Listed here are 27 T cell receptor beta chains from one sample, sequenced in a study of blood T cell repertoires in COVID-19. Clones were sequenced by immunoSEQ multiplex PCR, and TCRdb holds only the in-frame ones, with some missing. The sample gives about 170,000 clones, about 88% of which show up once; 20% to 30% is in the top ten. The sequencing input was peripheral blood. The receptor source for this set is a man in his fifties or sixties with acute or convalescent COVID-19.

V and J are TRBV18 and TRBJ2-5; weak D call: TRBD1 (6 bases). This CDR3 comprises 16 residues. Trimming pared 6 bases from V and 1 base from J, leaving 18 bases between. Germline lookup yields CDR1 KGHSH and CDR2 LQKENI. CDR3 coding DNA: TGTGCCAGCTCCCCCAAATTGGTAGGGGGCCAAGAGACCCAGTACTTC. Its protein product is CASSPKLVGGQETQYF. The variable domain in full, completed from reference TRBV18 and TRBJ2-5, reads NAGVMQNPRHLVRRRGQEARLRCSPMKGHSHVYWYRQLPEEGLKFMVYLQKENIIDESGMPKERFSAEFPKEGPSILRIQQVVRGDSAAYFCASSPKLVGGQETQYFGPGTRLLVL.

This sequence joins TRBV19 and TRBJ1-1; D ambiguous. V dropped 6 bases and J dropped 0 bases, with 8 bases sitting between them. Germline CDR1 reads LNHDA; CDR2 reads SQIVND (reference sequence). The CDR3 loop spans 13 amino acids. This CDR3 is CASSVTVNTEAFF. CDR3 nucleotide sequence: TGTGCCAGTAGCGTCACAGTGAACACTGAAGCTTTCTTT.

This clone was recorded once. The J gene is TRBJ2-5, the V gene TRBV5-1, with 9 positions matching TRBD1. V lost 4 bases and J lost 2; bases outside the gene matches: 3. The length of the CDR3 is 14 residues. Germline lookup yields CDR1 SGHRS and CDR2 YFSETQ. Here the CDR3 DNA reads TGCGCCAGCAGCGGACAGGGGCTACAAGAGACCCAGTACTTC. Its protein product is CASSGQGLQETQYF.

This clone was observed a few times. In nucleotides, the CDR3 is TGTGCCAGCAGTTTCGCTCCACTGGCTTTCTTT. It translates to CASSFAPLAFF. J is TRBJ1-1 and V is TRBV27; no reliable D call. V was clipped by 3 bases and J by 11 bases, with 10 bases between them. CDR3 size: 11 residues. CDR1 MNHEY and CDR2 SMNVEV come from the germline V gene (reference sequence).

This clone turned up a few times. The V gene is TRBV24-1, the J gene TRBJ2-3, with a weak D call TRBD2 (6 bases). CDR1 and CDR2 from the germline V gene are KGHDR and SFDVKD. CDR3 length: 12 amino acids. Trimming took 9 bases from V and 8 from J, leaving 14 bases between them. In nucleotides, the CDR3 is TGTGCCACCGGGTCTGTGGGAGGTACGCAGTATTTT. Amino acids: CATGSVGGTQYF.

The chain links TRBV7-6 to TRBJ2-1, with D perhaps TRBD2 (6 bases). CDR3 length: 13 residues. Germline V gives CDR1 SGHVS, CDR2 FNYEAQ. Trimming shortened V by 5 bases and J by 9 bases, and 14 bases separated the two germline ends. DNA for the CDR3: TGTGCCAGCAGCCGCGACACAGCGGGTGAGCAGTTCTTC. This codes for CASSRDTAGEQFF.

The V call is TRBV6-5, the J call TRBJ2-7, with TRBD1 matching 8 bases. The CDR3 has 15 amino acids. In germline, CDR1 is MNHEY, CDR2 SVGAGI. V shed 4 bases, J shed 7 bases, and the junction held 12 bases outside the gene matches. The chain's CDR3 is CASSSRTGTLGEQYF. In DNA form, the CDR3 reads TGTGCCAGCAGTTCGCGGACAGGGACTTTGGGGGAGCAGTACTTC.

This clone was observed a handful of times. The gene calls are TRBV7-2 and TRBJ1-2; a weak D match, TRBD1 (6 bases). The CDR3 sequence is 15 residues long. Germline V gene data show CDR1 as SGHTA and CDR2 as FQGNSA. V lost 0 bases and J lost 5, with 13 bases in between. The CDR3 region is CASSLAGGATYGYTF. For the CDR3, the DNA is TGTGCCAGCAGCTTAGCAGGGGGAGCTACATATGGCTACACCTTC.

The chain recombines TRBV19 with TRBJ1-1; D call uncertain. V lost 2 bases and J 2 bases, leaving 6 bases between the germline ends. Germline CDR1 LNHDA, CDR2 SQIVND (reference sequence). The CDR3 covers 13 residues. In nucleotides, the CDR3 is TGTGCCAGTAGTATACAGCGCAACACTGAAGCTTTCTTT. Amino acids: CASSIQRNTEAFF.

J is TRBJ1-1 and V is TRBV6-5; D call uncertain. Germline CDR1 is MNHEY and CDR2 is SVGAGI. The V gene lost 0 bases and the J gene lost 8 bases, with 7 bases spanning the gap. This CDR3 has 12 amino acids. CDR3 in amino acids: CASSYSGGEAFF. The CDR3 DNA is TGTGCCAGCAGTTACTCGGGCGGGGAAGCTTTCTTT.

Turning to this clone: The sample carries other DNA sequences with the same CDR3. This rearrangement joins TRBV7-9 to TRBJ2-7; TRBD1 matches at 7 bases. The length of the CDR3 is 14 residues. The V and J ends lost 5 bases and 3 bases, in that order; junction bases with no gene match: 7. CDR1 and CDR2 from the germline V gene are SEHNR and FQNEAQ (reference sequence). In DNA form, the CDR3 reads TGTGCCAGCAGCCCAGGACAGGTAAACTACGAGCAGTACTTC. Its translation is CASSPGQVNYEQYF.

This clone was seen a few times. The V and J genes are TRBV9 and TRBJ1-2; 9 bases map to TRBD1. The CDR3 has 16 residues. The junction had 10 bases not matched to a gene; V was cut back by 3 bases and J by 4 bases. Germline lookup yields CDR1 SGDLS and CDR2 YYNGEE. The CDR3 coding sequence is TGTGCCAGCAGCGGTAGTGCCACAGGGGGCGGCTATGGCTACACCTTC. Translated: CASSGSATGGGYGYTF.

The J gene is TRBJ2-5, the V gene TRBV9; D perhaps matches TRBD1 (5 bases). The CDR3 loop spans 13 amino acids. Germline-derived CDR1 and CDR2 are SGDLS and YYNGEE. Between the trimmed V and J ends, which lost 0 bases and 7 bases, there was a span of 10 bases. The CDR3 sequence is CASSVEIQGTQYF. CDR3 DNA: TGTGCCAGCAGCGTAGAGATCCAGGGGACCCAGTACTTC.

The chain combines TRBV6-1 with TRBJ1-2, with D perhaps TRBD1 (5 bases). The length of the CDR3 is 13 residues. The germline CDR1 and CDR2 sequences are MNHNS and SASEGT. The V end lost 2 bases, the J end lost 8 bases, and 12 bases lay between the germline ends. The CDR3, as DNA: TGTGCCAGCAGTGAATCGACAGTATGGGGCTACACCTTC. This encodes CASSESTVWGYTF.

The V call is TRBV11-2, the J call TRBJ2-3; 7 positions match TRBD2. V shed 5 bases and J 2 bases; nucleotides not matched to a gene: 10. Per the germline V gene, CDR1 is SGHAT and CDR2 is FQNNGV. The length of the CDR3 is 16 residues. Here the CDR3 reads CASSPKLALITDTQYF. The CDR3 DNA reads as TGTGCCAGCAGCCCCAAACTAGCGCTTATCACAGATACGCAGTATTTT.

The chain carries TRBV23-1 and TRBJ2-1; D is undetermined. TRBV23-1 is flagged as an ORF with uncertain function. Trimming removed 7 bases at V and 8 bases at J, with 18 bases between. CDR3 length: 14 amino acids. The CDR3 bases are TGCGCCAGCAAAGTCCTCCTCGAGTTACATGAGCAGTTCTTC. It translates to CASKVLLELHEQFF.

The chain links TRBV5-4 to TRBJ2-7; possible D gene TRBD2, 6 bases. From germline, CDR1 is SGHNT and CDR2 YYREEE (reference sequence). The ends were cut back, 2 bases at V and 5 bases at J, with 11 bases in the middle. This CDR3 spans 13 amino acids. CDR3 residues: CASSFGSKDEQYF. The CDR3 nucleotides read TGTGCCAGCAGCTTCGGGAGTAAAGACGAGCAGTACTTC. The variable domain in full, completed from reference TRBV5-4 and TRBJ2-7, reads ETGVTQSPTHLIKTRGQQVTLRCSSQSGHNTVSWYQQALGQGPQFIFQYYREEENGRGNFPPRFSGLQFPNYSSELNVNALELDDSALYLCASSFGSKDEQYFGPGTRLTVT.

The rearrangement uses TRBV29-1 and TRBJ1-2; 9 bases line up with TRBD1. CDR3 size: 13 residues. V trimming: 6 bases; J trimming: 4 bases; junction bases outside the gene matches: 6. Per germline, CDR1 SQVTM and CDR2 ANQGSEA. The CDR3 DNA reads as TGCAGCGTCCCCCTGGGACAGGGCTATGGCTACACCTTC. This translates into CSVPLGQGYGYTF. Full variable domain (missing parts from reference TRBV29-1 and TRBJ1-2): SAVISQKPSRDICQRGTSLTIQCQVDSQVTMMFWYRQQPGQSLTLIATANQGSEATYESGFVIDKFPISRPNLTFSTLTVSNMSPEDSSIYLCSVPLGQGYGYTFGSGTRLTVV.

The gene calls are TRBV24-1 and TRBJ2-3; 7 positions agree with TRBD1. V lost 4 bases to trimming and J lost 4 bases; unmatched junction nucleotides: 10. The CDR3 is 16 residues long. CDR1 is KGHDR and CDR2 is SFDVKD in the germline V gene. This CDR3 is CATSERQGDFSDTQYF. DNA of the CDR3: TGTGCCACCAGTGAACGACAGGGTGATTTTTCAGATACGCAGTATTTT.

V and J are TRBV7-8 and TRBJ1-2; 7 positions match TRBD1. J was trimmed by 4 bases and V by 5 bases; bases with no gene match: 10. Germline CDR1 is SGHVS and CDR2 is FQNEAQ. The CDR3 totals 15 residues. The CDR3 nucleotides read TGTGCCAGCAGCCCCGACAGGGTCGGCGTCTATGGCTACACCTTC. Protein product: CASSPDRVGVYGYTF.

The chain is built from TRBV19 and TRBJ2-7, with D unresolved. This CDR3 has 12 amino acids. Germline CDR1 is LNHDA and CDR2 is SQIVND (reference sequence). V lost 0 bases, J lost 6 bases, and 6 bases lay in between. The CDR3 loop is CASSIDRSEQYF. The DNA of the CDR3 is TGTGCCAGTAGTATAGATCGTAGCGAGCAGTACTTC.

The chain recombines TRBV4-3 with TRBJ1-2; 8 nucleotides agree with TRBD1. Germline values: CDR1 LGHNA, CDR2 YSLEER. After removal of 5 bases from V and 7 bases from J, the junction contained 15 bases not matched to a gene. This CDR3 region has 16 residues. The CDR3 DNA is TGCGCCAGCAGCGCATCCTTGACAGGGGCAGTCTCTGGCTACACCTTC. This sequence encodes CASSASLTGAVSGYTF.

This chain connects TRBV5-6 to TRBJ2-7; weak D call: TRBD2 (7 bases). V lost 4 bases and J lost 3, with 17 bases in between. The CDR3 consists of 15 residues. Germline V gives CDR1 SGHDT, CDR2 YYEEEE. The CDR3 loop reads CASSRREGGFYEQYV. In DNA form, the CDR3 reads TGTGCCAGCAGCCGGAGGGAGGGGGGGTTCTACGAGCAGTACGTC.

This chain joins TRBV6-1 and TRBJ2-7; perhaps TRBD1 as D (6 bases). The germline V and J ends were trimmed by 3 bases and 7 bases, with 16 bases remaining between them. Looked up from germline, CDR1 is MNHNS and CDR2 is SASEGT. The CDR3 sequence is 14 residues long. This chain's CDR3 is CASSDQGPPSEQYF. CDR3 bases: TGTGCCAGCAGTGACCAGGGGCCGCCTTCTGAGCAGTACTTC.

The CDR3 nucleotides are TGTGCCAGTAGTATAGATCGTGGCAGGGTTGGTCAGCCCCAGCATTTT. It specifies CASSIDRGRVGQPQHF. The genes are TRBV19 and TRBJ1-5, with TRBD1 as a possible D gene (5 bases). V lost 0 bases and J 6 bases, leaving 15 bases between the germline ends. In germline, CDR1 is LNHDA, CDR2 SQIVND (reference sequence). The CDR3 length is 16 residues.

There are a few counts of this clone. The chain is built from TRBV7-9 and TRBJ1-2; no reliable D call. Trimming stripped 1 base from V and 8 bases from J, with 17 bases between. The germline V gene encodes CDR1 SEHNR and CDR2 FQNEAQ (reference sequence). The CDR3 is made up of 15 amino acids. The CDR3 here is CASSLGTGAAGGYTF. The CDR3 DNA sequence: TGTGCCAGCAGCTTAGGAACGGGAGCGGCTGGGGGCTACACCTTC.

The chain uses TRBV7-3 and TRBJ1-3; D remains ambiguous. V was pared by 3 bases and J by 4 bases, with 16 bases between. The germline V gene has CDR1 SGHTA and CDR2 FQGTGA. This CDR3 is 16 amino acids long. CDR3: CASSFPPLTPGNTIYF. The CDR3 DNA reads as TGTGCCAGCAGCTTCCCCCCACTCACCCCCGGAAACACCATATATTTT.